The 5 T cell receptor beta chains below were found in one sample sequenced in a study of patients and donors after allogeneic stem cell transplantation. From the RT-PCR reads, TCRdb called clonotypes with MiXCR, one entry per CDR3 protein. The repertoire holds about a million distinct CDR3 sequences, with roughly 18% as singletons. Sequencing input: blood, either unsorted or a sorted T cell fraction (not recorded which). The receptors were sampled from a human donor who was either an allogeneic HSCT recipient or a stem cell or donor lymphocyte infusion donor (not recorded which). It is not recorded whose cells these are; they may come from a transplant donor.

The table lists this clonotype with a few counts. J is TRBJ2-1 and V is TRBV30, with TRBD2 matching over 7 bases. Germline-derived CDR1 and CDR2 are GTSNPN and SVGIG (reference sequence). The junction had 5 bases not matched to a gene; V was cut back by 0 bases and J by 3 bases. This CDR3 contains 15 residues. CDR3 in amino acids: CAWSVRAGVYNEQFF. The CDR3 bases are TGTGCCTGGAGTGTACGTGCGGGAGTCTACAATGAGCAGTTCTTC.

The rearrangement joins TRBV6-5 to TRBJ2-3; D might be TRBD2 (5 bases). This CDR3 comprises 16 residues. The germline V and J ends were trimmed by 3 bases and 5 bases, with 18 bases remaining between them. Germline lookup yields CDR1 MNHEY and CDR2 SVGAGI. CDR3 protein: CASSYLGSLGKDTQYF. CDR3 coding DNA: TGTGCCAGCAGTTATTTGGGGTCACTAGGGAAAGATACGCAGTATTTT.

In nucleotides, the CDR3 is TGTGCCAGCAGTGATTGGCTAGCGGGAGGCGAGCAGTACTTC. Protein sequence: CASSDWLAGGEQYF. This chain links TRBV25-1 with TRBJ2-7, with 11 bases that match TRBD2. With 3 bases clipped from V and 6 bases from J, the junction kept 4 bases outside the gene matches. This CDR3 is 14 amino acids long. From germline, CDR1 is MGHDK and CDR2 SYGVNS.

The chain joins TRBV24-1 to TRBJ1-1, with D perhaps TRBD1 (5 bases). From germline, CDR1 is KGHDR and CDR2 SFDVKD. V was pared by 9 bases and J by 4 bases, with 17 bases between. The CDR3 length is 14 residues. CDR3 nucleotide sequence: TGTGCCACCCGCCGAAGGCAGGGAAGCACTGAAGCTTTCTTT. This sequence encodes CATRRRQGSTEAFF.

Only a few counts were recorded for this clonotype. The chain has TRBV7-3 and TRBJ2-1; 12 positions match TRBD2. The germline V gene has CDR1 SGHTA and CDR2 FQGTGA. V gave up 0 bases and J gave up 10 bases; unmatched junction bases: 7. The CDR3 consists of 16 residues. This CDR3 reads CASSLTPLAGGPEQFF. In DNA form, the CDR3 reads TGTGCCAGCAGCTTAACCCCGCTAGCGGGGGGGCCAGAGCAGTTCTTC. Drawing the rest from reference TRBV7-3 and TRBJ2-1, the complete variable domain is GAGVSQTPSNKVTEKGKYVELRCDPISGHTALYWYRQSLGQGPEFLIYFQGTGAADDSGLPNDRFFAVRPEGSVSTLKIQRTERGDSAVYLCASSLTPLAGGPEQFFGPGTRLTVL.